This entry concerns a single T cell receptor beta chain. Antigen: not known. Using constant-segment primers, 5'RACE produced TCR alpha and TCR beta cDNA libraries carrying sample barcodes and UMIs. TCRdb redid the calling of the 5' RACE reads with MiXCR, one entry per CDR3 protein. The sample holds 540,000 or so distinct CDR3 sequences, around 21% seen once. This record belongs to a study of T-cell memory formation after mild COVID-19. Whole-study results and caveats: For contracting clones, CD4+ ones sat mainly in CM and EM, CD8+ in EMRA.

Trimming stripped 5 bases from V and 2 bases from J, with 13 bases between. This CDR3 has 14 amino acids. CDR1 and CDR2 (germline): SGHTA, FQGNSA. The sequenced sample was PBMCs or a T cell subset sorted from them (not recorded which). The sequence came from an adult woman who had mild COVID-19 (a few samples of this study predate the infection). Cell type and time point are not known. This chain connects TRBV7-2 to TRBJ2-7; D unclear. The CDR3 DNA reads TGTGCCAGCAGCGTGGAGAGGCCTCCCTACGAGCAGTACTTC. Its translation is CASSVERPPYEQYF.